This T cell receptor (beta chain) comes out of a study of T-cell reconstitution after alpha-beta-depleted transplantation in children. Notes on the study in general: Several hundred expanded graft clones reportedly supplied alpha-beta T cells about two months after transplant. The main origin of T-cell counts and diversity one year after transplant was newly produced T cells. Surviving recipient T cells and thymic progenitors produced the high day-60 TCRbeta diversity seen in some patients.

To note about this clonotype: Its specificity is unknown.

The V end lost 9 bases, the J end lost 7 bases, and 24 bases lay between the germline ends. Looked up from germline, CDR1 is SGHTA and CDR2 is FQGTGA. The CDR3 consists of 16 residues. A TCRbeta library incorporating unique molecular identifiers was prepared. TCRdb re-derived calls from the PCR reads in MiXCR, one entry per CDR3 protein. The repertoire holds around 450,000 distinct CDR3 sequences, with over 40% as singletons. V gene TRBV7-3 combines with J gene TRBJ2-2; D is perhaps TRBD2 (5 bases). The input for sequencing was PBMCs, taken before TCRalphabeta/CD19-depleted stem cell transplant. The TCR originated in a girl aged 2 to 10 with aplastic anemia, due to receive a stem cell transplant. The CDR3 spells CASSPHGRREGGELFF. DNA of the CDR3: TGTGCCAGTTCCCCCCATGGACGGCGCGAGGGCGGGGAGCTGTTTTTT.